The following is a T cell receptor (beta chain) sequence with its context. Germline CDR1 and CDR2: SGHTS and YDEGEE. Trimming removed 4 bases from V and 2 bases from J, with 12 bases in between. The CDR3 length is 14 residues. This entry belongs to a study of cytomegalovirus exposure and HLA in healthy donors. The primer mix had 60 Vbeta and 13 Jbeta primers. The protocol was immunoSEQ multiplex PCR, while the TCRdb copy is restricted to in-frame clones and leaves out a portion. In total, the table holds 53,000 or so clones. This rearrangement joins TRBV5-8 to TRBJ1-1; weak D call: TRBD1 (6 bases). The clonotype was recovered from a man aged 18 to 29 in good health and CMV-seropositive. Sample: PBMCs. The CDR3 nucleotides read TGTGCCAGCAGCGCTGGGACATTTAACACTGAAGCTTTCTTT. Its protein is CASSAGTFNTEAFF.